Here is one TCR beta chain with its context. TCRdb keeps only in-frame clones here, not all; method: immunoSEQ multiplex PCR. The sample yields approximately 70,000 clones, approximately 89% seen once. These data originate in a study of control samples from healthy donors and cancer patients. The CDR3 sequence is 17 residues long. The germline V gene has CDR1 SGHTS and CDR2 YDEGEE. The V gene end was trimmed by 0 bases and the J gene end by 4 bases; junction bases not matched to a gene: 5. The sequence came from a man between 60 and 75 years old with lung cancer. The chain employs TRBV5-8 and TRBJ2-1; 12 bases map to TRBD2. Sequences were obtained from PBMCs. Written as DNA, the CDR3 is TGTGCCAGCAGCTTGGAACGGACTAGCGGGGAGTACAATGAGCAGTTCTTC. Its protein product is CASSLERTSGEYNEQFF.